One and the same sample provided the 6 T cell receptor beta chains below, sequenced in a study of T cells in Graves' hyperthyroidism and ophthalmopathy. Amplification of TCR beta CDR3 regions used RNA as the template. During a first-round RT-PCR of the TCR CDR3, the HTBI primer set was used. Using its own MiXCR run on the multiplex PCR reads, TCRdb lists one record per CDR3 protein. This sample yields 600,000 to 900,000 distinct CDR3 sequences, of which roughly 17% are seen a single time; approximately 8% belongs to the top ten. Sequenced: blood. These receptors originate from a man between 18 and 35 years old with Graves' hyperthyroidism.

The V call is TRBV19, the J call TRBJ2-7; D gene unclear. CDR1 LNHDA and CDR2 SQIVND come from the germline V gene (reference sequence). Deletions cut 1 base from V and 1 base from J, with 5 bases between. The CDR3 covers 13 residues. CDR3 in amino acids: CASSIVGSYEQYF. CDR3 DNA sequence: TGTGCCAGTAGTATAGTCGGTTCCTACGAGCAGTACTTC.

This clonotype came up many times. The V gene is TRBV20-1, the J gene TRBJ2-3; 7 nucleotides line up with TRBD2. Trimming cost V 3 bases and J 4 bases; bases outside gene matches: 7. The CDR3 totals 14 residues. Germline V gene data show CDR1 as DFQATT and CDR2 as SNEGSKA (reference sequence). The CDR3 DNA sequence: TGCAGTGCTAGCGATGCGGGAGAGGCAGATACGCAGTATTTT. Translating it yields CSASDAGEADTQYF.

This clonotype was picked up many times. This chain links TRBV20-1 with TRBJ2-7; D is tentatively TRBD1 or TRBD2 (5 bases each). With 0 bases removed from V and 3 bases from J, the gap between germline ends came to 12 bases. Germline V CDR1 and CDR2: DFQATT, SNEGSKA (reference sequence). CDR3 length equals 14 residues. DNA for the CDR3: TGCAGTGCTAGAGAGGGACGGGGCTTCTACGAGCAGTACTTC. Protein: CSAREGRGFYEQYF.

This clonotype occurred a few times. The gene calls are TRBV27 and TRBJ1-6; D is unclear. The CDR3 has 13 residues. Germline assignment: CDR1 MNHEY and CDR2 SMNVEV (reference sequence). V lost 3 bases and J 8 bases, leaving 8 bases between the germline ends. The chain's CDR3 is CASSFGSDSPLHF. The CDR3 nucleotides are TGTGCCAGCAGTTTCGGCTCAGATTCACCCCTCCACTTT.

This chain connects TRBV29-1 to TRBJ1-2; no reliable D call. There are 16 residues in the CDR3. The V gene's germline CDR1 is SQVTM and CDR2 ANQGSEA. Trimming took 0 bases from V and 5 from J, leaving 19 bases between them. The CDR3 protein is CSVEDRVRPSSYGYTF. CDR3 DNA: TGCAGCGTTGAAGATCGTGTCAGGCCGTCGTCATATGGCTACACCTTC. The variable domain in full, with the rest retrieved from reference TRBV29-1 and TRBJ1-2, is SAVISQKPSRDICQRGTSLTIQCQVDSQVTMMFWYRQQPGQSLTLIATANQGSEATYESGFVIDKFPISRPNLTFSTLTVSNMSPEDSSIYLCSVEDRVRPSSYGYTFGSGTRLTVV.

The chain couples TRBV9 to TRBJ1-1; D gene unclear. The V and J ends lost 4 bases and 3 bases respectively, with 13 bases between them. CDR1 is SGDLS, CDR2 YYNGEE, per germline. The CDR3 is 14 amino acids. The CDR3 here is CASSPDPVDTEAFF. In DNA form, the CDR3 reads TGTGCCAGCAGCCCGGACCCTGTGGACACTGAAGCTTTCTTT.